This entry features one T cell receptor beta chain sequence. This sample was taken from a study of blood T cell repertoires in COVID-19. With 4 bases removed from V and 6 bases from J, the gap between germline ends came to 17 bases. CDR3 length: 15 amino acids. The germline V gene has CDR1 SGHKS and CDR2 YYEKEE (reference sequence). Per the authors' pipeline: For nucleated cells, counts were estimated from reference gene primer amplification. The method was immunoSEQ multiplex PCR; TCRdb's version includes in-frame clones alone and lacks a portion of them. The V and J calls and clone size are taken from that table; D and trimming were inferred from the DNA. The sample includes approximately 89,000 clones, around 80% of them seen just once.

This rearrangement joins TRBV5-5 to TRBJ2-4, with D tentatively TRBD2 (6 bases). This receptor was identified in a human donor in a cohort sampled during active COVID-19. Material for sequencing was peripheral blood. CDR3 residues: CASSPSPGALNIQYF. CDR3 nucleotides: TGTGCCAGCAGCCCGTCCCCGGGAGCATTAAACATTCAGTACTTC.